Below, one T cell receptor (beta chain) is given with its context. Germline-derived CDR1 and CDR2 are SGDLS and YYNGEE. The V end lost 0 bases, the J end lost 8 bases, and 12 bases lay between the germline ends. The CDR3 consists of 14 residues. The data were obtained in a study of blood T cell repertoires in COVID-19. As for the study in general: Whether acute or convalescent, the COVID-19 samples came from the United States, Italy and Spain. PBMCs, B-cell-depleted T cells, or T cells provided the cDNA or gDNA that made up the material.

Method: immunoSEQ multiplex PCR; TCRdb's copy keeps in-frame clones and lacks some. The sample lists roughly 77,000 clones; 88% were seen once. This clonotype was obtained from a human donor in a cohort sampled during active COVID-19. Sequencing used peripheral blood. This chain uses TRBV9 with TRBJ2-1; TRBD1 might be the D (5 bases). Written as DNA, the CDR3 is TGTGCCAGCAGCGTAGAGGGGCAGGAAGATGAGCAGTTCTTC. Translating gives CASSVEGQEDEQFF.